This entry describes one T cell receptor beta chain. This record belongs to a study of T cell changes during pregnancy in multiple sclerosis. Deletions cut 2 bases from V and 4 bases from J, with 9 bases between. This CDR3 spans 13 amino acids. CDR1 is LGHNA and CDR2 is YSLEER in the germline V gene. This table comes from immunoSEQ multiplex PCR, and its TCRdb copy is limited to in-frame clones, with some not included. The table includes approximately 44,000 clones, around 92% detected once. This receptor was obtained from a female donor with multiple sclerosis, enrolled in a pregnancy study. This chain connects TRBV4-3 to TRBJ2-7, with D hard to call. This specimen consisted of CD4+ T cells from peripheral blood mononuclear cells, obtained in the third trimester of pregnancy. The CDR3 DNA reads TGCGCCAGCAGCCAATCTACGTTTTACGAGCAGTACTTC. Protein: CASSQSTFYEQYF.